Sequencing of this TCR beta chain was carried out in a study of post-analysis software for immune sequencing data. The study, taken as a whole, reports: Among four or five TRBV segments more frequent in patients than controls were TRBV5-6, TRBV5-1 and TRBV20-1.

Unique-molecular-identifier-tagged TCR beta cDNA libraries were used. Each CDR3 protein gets one entry after TCRdb re-called the PCR reads with MiXCR. The table lists 450,000 to 650,000 distinct CDR3 sequences, about 40% of them singletons. Only one count was recorded for this clonotype. As yet, its antigen is unknown. The CDR3 contains 15 residues. The germline V gene encodes CDR1 MNHEY and CDR2 SMNVEV (reference sequence). Between the trimmed V and J ends, which lost 3 bases and 1 base, there was a span of 12 bases. Sequencing input: blood. The rearrangement uses TRBV27 and TRBJ1-1; TRBD1 is a possible D gene (5 bases). The receptor was derived from a girl under 18 with multiple sclerosis. The CDR3: CASSLAGNGNTEAFF. CDR3 DNA: TGTGCCAGCAGTTTGGCAGGGAATGGGAACACTGAAGCTTTCTTT.